This is a list of T cell receptor beta chains from one sample in a study of blood T cell repertoires in COVID-19. The table came from immunoSEQ multiplex PCR; TCRdb's copy has only in-frame clones and leaves some out. The table has about 180,000 clones, roughly nine tenths seen once. The sample comprised peripheral blood. The receptors were sampled from a man between 18 and 29 years old who had recovered from COVID-19. CDR3s include the opening cysteine and the closing phenylalanine or tryptophan. Each record gives: CDR3 DNA, CDR3 protein, clone size, V gene, J gene, D gene. D genes are given only for firm matches. Where a row states a size, it is once, few, many or the class of an expanded clone; other rows omit it.

CDR3nt: TGTGCCACCAGTGCTCCGCCTATGGATACGCAGTATTTT; CDR3aa: CATSAPPMDTQYF; abundance: -; v_gene: TRBV24-1; j_gene: TRBJ2-3; d_gene: -
CDR3nt: TGTGCCAGCAGCACCCATCGGGACAAAGCAACAGATACGCAGTATTTT; CDR3aa: CASSTHRDKATDTQYF; abundance: -; v_gene: TRBV7-2; j_gene: TRBJ2-3; d_gene: -
CDR3nt: TGTGCCAGCGCATCGGTTATCGCTGGCTACACCTTC; CDR3aa: CASASVIAGYTF; abundance: -; v_gene: TRBV19; j_gene: TRBJ1-2; d_gene: -
CDR3nt: TGTGCCAGCAGCGTAGCCGACAGGGGGAGATGGGAGCAGTACTTC; CDR3aa: CASSVADRGRWEQYF; abundance: -; v_gene: TRBV9; j_gene: TRBJ2-7; d_gene: TRBD1
CDR3nt: TGTGCCAGCAGCTTGGCGGGCGAGCAGTACTTC; CDR3aa: CASSLAGEQYF; abundance: -; v_gene: TRBV5-6; j_gene: TRBJ2-7; d_gene: -
CDR3nt: TGCAGCGTCGCCCATGGACAGGGAAAAGTTTACGAGCAGTACTTC; CDR3aa: CSVAHGQGKVYEQYF; abundance: -; v_gene: TRBV29-1; j_gene: TRBJ2-7; d_gene: TRBD1
CDR3nt: TGCGCCAGCAGCCCTCGTGGAGGGGGACAGGGGGATGGAGGAAACACCATATATTTT; CDR3aa: CASSPRGGGQGDGGNTIYF; abundance: -; v_gene: TRBV4-1; j_gene: TRBJ1-3; d_gene: TRBD1
CDR3nt: TGTGCCAGCAGCTTATACGCAGGGTGGGAGCAGTACTTC; CDR3aa: CASSLYAGWEQYF; abundance: once; v_gene: TRBV11-2; j_gene: TRBJ2-7; d_gene: -
CDR3nt: TGTGCCAGTAGTGGTAGCGGGGAGACATGGATGGAGACCCAGTACTTC; CDR3aa: CASSGSGETWMETQYF; abundance: -; v_gene: TRBV19; j_gene: TRBJ2-5; d_gene: TRBD2
CDR3nt: TGTGCCACCAGTGATGGCGGTGCTAACACCGGGGAGCTGTTTTTT; CDR3aa: CATSDGGANTGELFF; abundance: -; v_gene: TRBV24-1; j_gene: TRBJ2-2; d_gene: -
CDR3nt: TGTGCCAGCAGCGTAGGAAGGGACAGGTCTTCCCATGGCTACACCTTC; CDR3aa: CASSVGRDRSSHGYTF; abundance: once; v_gene: TRBV9; j_gene: TRBJ1-2; d_gene: TRBD1
CDR3nt: TGTGCCTGGACCTTCTCAGCGGGGGGGGCTACCCACTACGAGCAGTACTTC; CDR3aa: CAWTFSAGGATHYEQYF; abundance: -; v_gene: TRBV30; j_gene: TRBJ2-7; d_gene: TRBD2
CDR3nt: TGCGCCAGCAGCACCCGACTAGCGGAGTACTACAATGAGCAGTTCTTC; CDR3aa: CASSTRLAEYYNEQFF; abundance: -; v_gene: TRBV4-1; j_gene: TRBJ2-1; d_gene: TRBD2
CDR3nt: TGCAGCGTTAGGACTAGCCGGGAGACCCAGTACTTC; CDR3aa: CSVRTSRETQYF; abundance: -; v_gene: TRBV29-1; j_gene: TRBJ2-5; d_gene: TRBD2
CDR3nt: TGTGCCAGCAGTTACTCAGCTCTTTACCAGTTCTTC; CDR3aa: CASSYSALYQFF; abundance: -; v_gene: TRBV6-6; j_gene: TRBJ2-1; d_gene: -
CDR3nt: TGTGCCAGCAGCTCGTTAGCGGGAACGAACACCGGGGAGCTGTTTTTT; CDR3aa: CASSSLAGTNTGELFF; abundance: -; v_gene: TRBV7-2; j_gene: TRBJ2-2; d_gene: TRBD2
CDR3nt: TGTGCCTGGAGTGATGGAGCAACGGGGCAGCCCCAGCATTTT; CDR3aa: CAWSDGATGQPQHF; abundance: -; v_gene: TRBV30; j_gene: TRBJ1-5; d_gene: -
CDR3nt: TGCGCCAGCAGCTATTCATGGGGCGCGTCTCCCTACAATGAGCAGTTCTTC; CDR3aa: CASSYSWGASPYNEQFF; abundance: -; v_gene: TRBV4-3; j_gene: TRBJ2-1; d_gene: -
CDR3nt: TGTGCCAGCAGCTCCCGAGGGGAGCAGTACTTC; CDR3aa: CASSSRGEQYF; abundance: -; v_gene: TRBV5-4; j_gene: TRBJ2-7; d_gene: -
CDR3nt: TGTGCCAGCAGCCAATTGCAGGGCAATGAGCAGTTCTTC; CDR3aa: CASSQLQGNEQFF; abundance: -; v_gene: TRBV3-1/TRBV3-2; j_gene: TRBJ2-1; d_gene: -
CDR3nt: TGCGCCAGCAGCCAATTCCCGGGACAGGGGGGCAATCAGCCCCAGCATTTT; CDR3aa: CASSQFPGQGGNQPQHF; abundance: -; v_gene: TRBV4-1; j_gene: TRBJ1-5; d_gene: TRBD1
CDR3nt: TGTGCCAGCTCACCAGCGGCCATCCAAGAGACCCAGTACTTC; CDR3aa: CASSPAAIQETQYF; abundance: -; v_gene: TRBV18; j_gene: TRBJ2-5; d_gene: -
CDR3nt: TGTGCCAGCAGTTACTCGATCGGTTCAGGCAAAACAGGGAGTTCATCACCCCTCCACTTT; CDR3aa: CASSYSIGSGKTGSSSPLHF; abundance: few; v_gene: TRBV6-2/TRBV6-3; j_gene: TRBJ1-6; d_gene: -
CDR3nt: TGTGCCACCGAAGCAGGAGGGGCGATTAACGAGCAGTACTTC; CDR3aa: CATEAGGAINEQYF; abundance: -; v_gene: TRBV25-1; j_gene: TRBJ2-7; d_gene: -
CDR3nt: TGTGCCAGCAGTTACGCAAGTTCGGGGGACGAGCAGTACTTC; CDR3aa: CASSYASSGDEQYF; abundance: -; v_gene: TRBV6-5; j_gene: TRBJ2-7; d_gene: -
CDR3nt: TGTGCCAGCGGTGCCGGGACTATCTACAATGAGCAGTTCTTC; CDR3aa: CASGAGTIYNEQFF; abundance: -; v_gene: TRBV7-2; j_gene: TRBJ2-1; d_gene: TRBD2
CDR3nt: TGTGCCAGCAGCGTAGCTAGCAGGCCCACAGATACGCAGTATTTT; CDR3aa: CASSVASRPTDTQYF; abundance: -; v_gene: TRBV9; j_gene: TRBJ2-3; d_gene: -
CDR3nt: TGTGCCAGCAGCCTTTCAATTGGACAGGGGGTCTACGAGCAGTACTTC; CDR3aa: CASSLSIGQGVYEQYF; abundance: -; v_gene: TRBV9; j_gene: TRBJ2-7; d_gene: TRBD1
CDR3nt: TGTGCCAGCTCACGACCACTAGCGGGAGAAGATACGCAGTATTTT; CDR3aa: CASSRPLAGEDTQYF; abundance: -; v_gene: TRBV18; j_gene: TRBJ2-3; d_gene: TRBD2
CDR3nt: TGCAGTGCTAGAGTGGCGGGGCGAGCTTTCTTT; CDR3aa: CSARVAGRAFF; abundance: few; v_gene: TRBV20-1; j_gene: TRBJ1-1; d_gene: -
CDR3nt: TGTGCCAGCAGCTTTGGAGTAAAAGATCAGCCCCAGCATTTT; CDR3aa: CASSFGVKDQPQHF; abundance: -; v_gene: TRBV5-6; j_gene: TRBJ1-5; d_gene: -
CDR3nt: TGTGCCAGCAGTTTCACAGGACATACGGATTCACCCCTCCACTTT; CDR3aa: CASSFTGHTDSPLHF; abundance: -; v_gene: TRBV27; j_gene: TRBJ1-6; d_gene: -
CDR3nt: TGTGCCAGCAGCGGGAGGGCCTCGGAAAACATTCAGTACTTC; CDR3aa: CASSGRASENIQYF; abundance: -; v_gene: TRBV4-2; j_gene: TRBJ2-4; d_gene: TRBD2
CDR3nt: TGTGCCAGCAGCTTAGTGGCAGGGGTTGGCTACGAGCAGTACTTC; CDR3aa: CASSLVAGVGYEQYF; abundance: -; v_gene: TRBV7-9; j_gene: TRBJ2-7; d_gene: -
CDR3nt: TGCGCCAGCAGCCAAGGGGCCCAGGGGCCTGTAAGCAATCAGCCCCAGCATTTT; CDR3aa: CASSQGAQGPVSNQPQHF; abundance: few; v_gene: TRBV4-1; j_gene: TRBJ1-5; d_gene: -
CDR3nt: TGTGCCAGCAGTTGGACAGTAACCTACGAGCAGTACTTC; CDR3aa: CASSWTVTYEQYF; abundance: once; v_gene: TRBV12-3/TRBV12-4; j_gene: TRBJ2-7; d_gene: -
CDR3nt: TGTGCCAGCAGCCGAGCGGGGCAAGCCTCTGGAAACACCATATATTTT; CDR3aa: CASSRAGQASGNTIYF; abundance: -; v_gene: TRBV6-2/TRBV6-3; j_gene: TRBJ1-3; d_gene: -
CDR3nt: TGTGCCAGCTCACCAACGGGACTAGCGACCGAGCAGTACTTC; CDR3aa: CASSPTGLATEQYF; abundance: -; v_gene: TRBV18; j_gene: TRBJ2-7; d_gene: TRBD2
CDR3nt: TGTGCCAGCACCCCGGGACAGCCTTCGAACTATGGCTACACCTTC; CDR3aa: CASTPGQPSNYGYTF; abundance: -; v_gene: TRBV2; j_gene: TRBJ1-2; d_gene: TRBD1
CDR3nt: TGTGCCAGCAGCCAGGACAGGGGGAATCAGCCCCAGCATTTT; CDR3aa: CASSQDRGNQPQHF; abundance: -; v_gene: TRBV2; j_gene: TRBJ1-5; d_gene: TRBD1
CDR3nt: TGCGCCAGCAGCCAAGATTACAGGGAAATTGCCTACGAGCAGTACTTC; CDR3aa: CASSQDYREIAYEQYF; abundance: -; v_gene: TRBV4-3; j_gene: TRBJ2-7; d_gene: -